Listed below are T cell receptor beta chains from one sample, sequenced in a study of blood T cell repertoires in COVID-19. TCRdb's copy holds only in-frame clones and misses some; the assay was immunoSEQ multiplex PCR. The top ten hold around a fifth of the sample, which has approximately 150,000 clones, around 83% seen once. Input material: peripheral blood. These receptor sequences come from an older woman who had recovered from COVID-19. Both conserved end residues are part of each CDR3. Each record gives: V gene, J gene, CDR3 protein.

TRBV18,TRBJ1-5,CASSPPGQSNQPQHF
TRBV7-3,TRBJ1-6,CASSRTGFNSPLHF
TRBV7-2,TRBJ2-5,CASSPGGGWETQYF
TRBV9,TRBJ2-7,CASSVGLATTYEQYF
TRBV7-9,TRBJ1-4,CASTPGSAPNEKLFF
TRBV5-1,TRBJ2-3,CASSFGLAGGADTQYF
TRBV28,TRBJ2-1,CASSLIPPRDNEQFF
TRBV4-3,TRBJ2-7,CASSQGAGYEQYF
TRBV19,TRBJ2-7,CASSPRTSGRRGEQYF
TRBV5-5,TRBJ1-1,CASSRPSGTYEAFF
TRBV6-5,TRBJ2-1,CASSYSGLAGYNEQFF
TRBV2,TRBJ2-2,CASSTSGGRYTGELFF
TRBV5-3,TRBJ1-5,CARRFPLATVDSNQPQHF
TRBV11-2,TRBJ2-4,CASSPGQRRLAKNIQYF
TRBV28,TRBJ1-2,CASSLRQLNYGYTF
TRBV5-1,TRBJ2-5,CASSRDGPALGGETQYF
TRBV5-5,TRBJ2-7,CASSPAAGLWYEQYF
TRBV20-1,TRBJ1-4,CSASGTGREKLFF
TRBV28,TRBJ2-7,CASSWGGGLSYEQYF
TRBV5-1,TRBJ1-4,CASSLRGANEKLFF
TRBV10-3,TRBJ2-5,CAISEGVSGQETQYF
TRBV5-4,TRBJ1-2,CASIGGEVGYTF
TRBV5-1,TRBJ2-1,CASSPGQGEVNEQFF
TRBV28,TRBJ2-1,CASSLAGLAGGGEQFF
TRBV5-4,TRBJ2-1,CASSRGLAGTTAEQFF
TRBV6-5,TRBJ1-2,CASSSLGVGGYTF
TRBV6-6,TRBJ2-7,CASSYSGAPYEQYF
TRBV2,TRBJ2-1,CASRDSPGSPSYNEQFF
TRBV11-1,TRBJ2-2,CASSFGRNTGELFF
TRBV30,TRBJ2-3,CASDGAGVDGDTQYF
TRBV21-1,TRBJ1-4,CASSPRDTSNEKLFF
TRBV5-7,TRBJ2-2,CASMGSGELFF
TRBV5-8,TRBJ1-5,CASSFLTAYQPQHF
TRBV6-5,TRBJ2-6,CASTPDRANVLTF
TRBV7-9,TRBJ1-1,CASSLGQGPLNTEAFF
TRBV13,TRBJ2-4,CASSLGASGGRGIQYF
TRBV19,TRBJ1-6,CASSIRDRGSPLHF
TRBV4-1,TRBJ1-2,CASSQDGQGGGYTF
TRBV9,TRBJ1-1,CASSVGRGDTEAFF
TRBV5-8,TRBJ2-2,CASSPRVGTGELFF
TRBV27,TRBJ2-7,CASRLAGGAYEQYF
TRBV18,TRBJ1-5,CASSPPPGAGAGGPQHF
TRBV19,TRBJ2-6,CASSIGDRGSGANVLTF
TRBV11-2,TRBJ2-3,CASSFRGASTDTQYF
TRBV5-1,TRBJ2-7,CASSLGAAGPYEQYF
TRBV5-4,TRBJ1-2,CASSFTDRAYGYTF
TRBV10-3,TRBJ2-3,CAIRTSGATDTQYF
TRBV18,TRBJ1-2,CASSPPGQDGYTF
TRBV5-1,TRBJ2-2,CASSPGGEELFF
TRBV14,TRBJ2-7,CASSQQGQGIYEQYF
TRBV6-5,TRBJ1-2,CASSLSRPTDYGYTF
TRBV7-9,TRBJ1-1,CASSWTGVNTEAFF
TRBV28,TRBJ2-7,CASQPPGLAGEQYF
TRBV9,TRBJ1-1,CASSQNRGRTEAFF